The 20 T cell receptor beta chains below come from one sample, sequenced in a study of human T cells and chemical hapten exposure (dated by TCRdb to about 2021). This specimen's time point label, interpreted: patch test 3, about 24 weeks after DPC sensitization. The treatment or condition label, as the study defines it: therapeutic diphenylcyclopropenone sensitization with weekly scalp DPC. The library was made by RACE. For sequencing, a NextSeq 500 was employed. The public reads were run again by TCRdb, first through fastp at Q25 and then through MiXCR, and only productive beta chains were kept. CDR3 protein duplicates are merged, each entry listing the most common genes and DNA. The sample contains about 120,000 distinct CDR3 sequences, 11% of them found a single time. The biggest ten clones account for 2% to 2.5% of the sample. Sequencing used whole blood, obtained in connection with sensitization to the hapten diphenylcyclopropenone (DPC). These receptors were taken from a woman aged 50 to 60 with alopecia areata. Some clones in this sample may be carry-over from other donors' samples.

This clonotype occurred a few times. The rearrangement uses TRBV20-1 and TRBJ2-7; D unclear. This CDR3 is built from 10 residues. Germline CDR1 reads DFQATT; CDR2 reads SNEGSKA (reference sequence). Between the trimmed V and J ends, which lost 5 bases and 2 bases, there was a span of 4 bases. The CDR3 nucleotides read TGCAGTGCTTTTACCTACGAGCAGTACTTC. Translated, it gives CSAFTYEQYF.

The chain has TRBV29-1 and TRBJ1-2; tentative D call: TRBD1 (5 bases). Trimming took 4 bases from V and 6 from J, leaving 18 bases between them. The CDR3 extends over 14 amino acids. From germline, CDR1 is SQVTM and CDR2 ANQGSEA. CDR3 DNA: TGCAGCGTTGCTGGGACCACCAAGGAGAATGGCTACACCTTC. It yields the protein CSVAGTTKENGYTF.

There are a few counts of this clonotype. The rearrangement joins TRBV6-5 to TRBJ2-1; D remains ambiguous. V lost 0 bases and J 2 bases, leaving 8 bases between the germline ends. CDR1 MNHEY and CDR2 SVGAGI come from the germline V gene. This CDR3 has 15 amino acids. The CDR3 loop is CASSYSVWAYNEQFF. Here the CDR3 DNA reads TGTGCCAGCAGTTACTCGGTCTGGGCCTACAATGAGCAGTTCTTC.

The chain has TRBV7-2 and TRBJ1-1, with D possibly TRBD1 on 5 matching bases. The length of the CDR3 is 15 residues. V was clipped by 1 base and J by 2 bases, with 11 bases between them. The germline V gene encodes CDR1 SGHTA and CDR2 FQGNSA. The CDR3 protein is CASSLGPGLNTEAFF. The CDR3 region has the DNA TGTGCCAGCAGCTTAGGGCCGGGGCTCAACACTGAAGCTTTCTTT.

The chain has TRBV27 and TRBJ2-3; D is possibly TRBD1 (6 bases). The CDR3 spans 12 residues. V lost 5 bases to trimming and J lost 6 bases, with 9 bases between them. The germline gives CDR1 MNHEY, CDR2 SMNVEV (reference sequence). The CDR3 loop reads CASSHQGDTQYF. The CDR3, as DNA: TGTGCCAGCAGTCACCAGGGGGATACGCAGTATTTT.

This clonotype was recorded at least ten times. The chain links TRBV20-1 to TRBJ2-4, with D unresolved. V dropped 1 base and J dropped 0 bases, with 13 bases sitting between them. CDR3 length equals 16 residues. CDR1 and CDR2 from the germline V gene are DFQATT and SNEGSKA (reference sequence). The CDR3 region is CSARGESSLAKNIQYF. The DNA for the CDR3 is TGCAGTGCTAGAGGAGAGTCGTCGCTAGCCAAAAACATTCAGTACTTC.

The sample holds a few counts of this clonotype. CDR3: CASSRDRDVRSPLHF. CDR3 sequence (DNA): TGTGCCAGCAGCCGGGACAGGGACGTCCGTTCACCCCTCCACTTT. The V and J genes are TRBV6-2 or TRBV6-3 and TRBJ1-6, with TRBD1 identical over 9 bases. Germline loops: CDR1 MNHEY, CDR2 SVGEGT. The CDR3 length is 15 residues. Losses at the gene ends were 6 bases for V and 9 bases for J; bases not matched to a gene: 9.

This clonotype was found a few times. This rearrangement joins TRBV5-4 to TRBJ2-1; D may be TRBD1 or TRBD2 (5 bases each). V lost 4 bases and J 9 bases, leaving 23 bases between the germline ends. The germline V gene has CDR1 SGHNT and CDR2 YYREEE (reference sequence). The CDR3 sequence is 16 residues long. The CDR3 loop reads CASSRGPGQSPGEQFF. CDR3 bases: TGTGCCAGCAGCCGCGGACCGGGGCAAAGCCCGGGTGAGCAGTTCTTC.

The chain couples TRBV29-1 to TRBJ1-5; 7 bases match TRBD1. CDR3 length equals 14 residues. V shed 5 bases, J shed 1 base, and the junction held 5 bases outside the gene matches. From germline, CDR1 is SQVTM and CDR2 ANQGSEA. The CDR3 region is CSVLIGGSNQPQHF. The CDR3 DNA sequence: TGCAGCGTTCTGATAGGGGGCAGCAATCAGCCCCAGCATTTT. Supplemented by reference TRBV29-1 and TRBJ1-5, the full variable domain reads SAVISQKPSRDICQRGTSLTIQCQVDSQVTMMFWYRQQPGQSLTLIATANQGSEATYESGFVIDKFPISRPNLTFSTLTVSNMSPEDSSIYLCSVLIGGSNQPQHFGDGTRLSIL.

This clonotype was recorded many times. The CDR3 spells CSVSTGTGGSHEQYF. The DNA for the CDR3 is TGCAGCGTCTCTACTGGGACAGGGGGTAGCCACGAGCAGTACTTC. V and J are TRBV29-1 and TRBJ2-7, with 11 bases that match TRBD1. V shed 6 bases, J shed 5 bases, and the junction held 12 bases outside the gene matches. This CDR3 has 15 residues. CDR1 is SQVTM, CDR2 ANQGSEA, per germline.

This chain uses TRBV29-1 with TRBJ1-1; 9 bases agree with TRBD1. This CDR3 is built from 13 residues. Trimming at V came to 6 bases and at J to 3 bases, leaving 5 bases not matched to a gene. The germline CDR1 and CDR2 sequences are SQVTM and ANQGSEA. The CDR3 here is CSVGGQGDTEAFF. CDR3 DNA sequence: TGCAGCGTCGGGGGACAGGGAGACACTGAAGCTTTCTTT.

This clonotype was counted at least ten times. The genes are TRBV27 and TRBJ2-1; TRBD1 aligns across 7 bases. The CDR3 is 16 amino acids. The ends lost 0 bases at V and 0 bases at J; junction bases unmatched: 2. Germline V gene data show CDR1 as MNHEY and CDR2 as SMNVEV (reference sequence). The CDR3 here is CASSLSQGDSYNEQFF. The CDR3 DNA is TGTGCCAGCAGTTTATCGCAGGGGGACTCCTACAATGAGCAGTTCTTC.

CDR3 DNA: TGTGCCAGCAGCTTAGCTTTAGGGGATTCACCCCTCCACTTT. It translates to CASSLALGDSPLHF. This chain connects TRBV7-9 to TRBJ1-6, with a tentative D call TRBD1 (5 bases). Germline V gives CDR1 SEHNR, CDR2 FQNEAQ (reference sequence). CDR3 length: 14 residues. V lost 0 bases to trimming and J lost 8 bases, with 8 bases between them.

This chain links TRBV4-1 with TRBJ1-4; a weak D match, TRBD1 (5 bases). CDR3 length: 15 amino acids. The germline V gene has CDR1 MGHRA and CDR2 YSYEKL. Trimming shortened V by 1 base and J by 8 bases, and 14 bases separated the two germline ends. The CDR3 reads CASSQVGTGEEKLFF. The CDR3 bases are TGCGCCAGCAGCCAAGTAGGGACTGGAGAGGAAAAACTGTTTTTT.

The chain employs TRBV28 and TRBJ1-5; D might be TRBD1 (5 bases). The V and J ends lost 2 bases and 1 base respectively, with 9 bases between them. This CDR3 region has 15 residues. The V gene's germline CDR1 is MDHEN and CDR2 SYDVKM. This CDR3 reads CASSLDGDSNQPQHF. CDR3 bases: TGTGCCAGCAGTTTAGACGGGGACAGCAATCAGCCCCAGCATTTT.

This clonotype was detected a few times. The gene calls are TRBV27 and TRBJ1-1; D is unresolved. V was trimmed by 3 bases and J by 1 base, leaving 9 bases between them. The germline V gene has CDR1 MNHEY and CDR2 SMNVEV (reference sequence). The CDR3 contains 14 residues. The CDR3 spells CASSFLGTNTEAFF. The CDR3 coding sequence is TGTGCCAGCAGTTTCCTGGGAACGAACACTGAAGCTTTCTTT.

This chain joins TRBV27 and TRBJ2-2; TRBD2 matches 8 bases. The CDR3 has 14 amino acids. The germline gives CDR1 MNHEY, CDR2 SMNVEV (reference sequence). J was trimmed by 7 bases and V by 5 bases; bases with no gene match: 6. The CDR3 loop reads CASSRTSRHGELFF. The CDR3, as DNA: TGTGCCAGCAGTCGGACTAGCCGACACGGGGAGCTGTTTTTT.

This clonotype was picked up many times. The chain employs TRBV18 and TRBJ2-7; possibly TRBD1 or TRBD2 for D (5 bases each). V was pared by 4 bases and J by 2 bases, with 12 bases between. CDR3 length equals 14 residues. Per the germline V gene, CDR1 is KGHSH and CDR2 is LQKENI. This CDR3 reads CASSRGDRAYEQYF. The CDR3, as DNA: TGTGCCAGCTCACGAGGGGACCGAGCCTACGAGCAGTACTTC. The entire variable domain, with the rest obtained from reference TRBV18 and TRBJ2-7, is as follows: NAGVMQNPRHLVRRRGQEARLRCSPMKGHSHVYWYRQLPEEGLKFMVYLQKENIIDESGMPKERFSAEFPKEGPSILRIQQVVRGDSAAYFCASSRGDRAYEQYFGPGTRLTVT.

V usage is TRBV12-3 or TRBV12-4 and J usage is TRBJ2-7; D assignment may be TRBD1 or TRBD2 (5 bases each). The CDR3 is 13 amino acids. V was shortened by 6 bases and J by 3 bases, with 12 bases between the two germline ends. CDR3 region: CASSTRDRYEQYF. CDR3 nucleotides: TGTGCCAGCAGCACTAGGGACCGCTACGAGCAGTACTTC.

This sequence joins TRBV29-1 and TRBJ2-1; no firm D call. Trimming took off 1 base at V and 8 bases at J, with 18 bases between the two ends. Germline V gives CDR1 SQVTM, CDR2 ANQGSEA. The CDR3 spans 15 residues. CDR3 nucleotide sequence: TGCAGCGTTGAAGGCGTAGGAGCTACGGTCGATGAGCAGTTCTTC. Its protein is CSVEGVGATVDEQFF.